The sequence of this T cell receptor (beta chain) was determined in a study of blood T cell repertoires in COVID-19. Study information: Sources were T cells, B-cell-depleted T cells, or PBMCs; the material itself was cDNA or gDNA.

Assignment of participants to cohorts was predicated upon participant-reported clinical history. The CDR3 is 16 residues long. The method was immunoSEQ multiplex PCR; TCRdb's version includes in-frame clones alone and lacks a portion of them. Among about 280,000 clones, 85% to 90% were seen once, and the ten largest hold 1.9%. The specimen sequenced was PBMCs or T cells enriched from blood (not recorded which). This TCR was recovered from a woman in her sixties or seventies who had recovered from COVID-19. V gene TRBV12-2 combines with J gene TRBJ2-7; the D call of TRBD1 is as the table states it, not checked on the DNA. TRBV12-2 is marked as a pseudogene. Here the CDR3 reads CASRLPGQGTSYEQYF. The DNA for the CDR3 is TGTGCAAGTCGCTTACCAGGACAGGGGACCTCCTACGAGCAGTACTTC.